The next 21 T cell receptor beta chains were all read from a single sample in a study of T-cell memory formation after mild COVID-19. TCRdb re-called the 5' RACE reads with MiXCR, one entry per CDR3 protein. This sample has about 180,000 distinct CDR3 sequences, with around a sixth found just once. What was sequenced was PBMCs or a T cell subset sorted from them (not recorded which). Receptors originate from a young man who had mild COVID-19 (a few samples of this study predate the infection). Cell type and time point are not known.

A few counts support this clonotype. The CDR3 spells CASRPAGLNQPQHF. The CDR3 nucleotides are TGTGCCAGCAGGCCCGCGGGGCTCAATCAGCCCCAGCATTTT. V usage is TRBV27 and J usage is TRBJ1-5; maybe TRBD1 (5 bases). The germline V gene encodes CDR1 MNHEY and CDR2 SMNVEV (reference sequence). The CDR3 is made up of 14 amino acids. Trimming removed 6 bases at V and 3 bases at J, with 12 bases between.

This clonotype was observed a handful of times. One end of the junction does not line up with germline, which may come from a read error. The V gene is TRBV4-1, the J gene TRBJ2-5; D is uncertain. From germline, CDR1 is MGHRA and CDR2 YSYEKL. CDR3 size: 15 residues. CDR3 region: CASSQGPISQETQYF. In nucleotides, the CDR3 is TGCGCCAGCAGTCAAGGGCCGATCAGCCAAGAGACCCAGTACTTC.

This clonotype occurred a few times. The rearrangement links TRBV6-2 or TRBV6-3 to TRBJ2-1; TRBD1 matches at 10 bases. The CDR3 consists of 15 residues. Germline assignment: CDR1 MNHEY and CDR2 SVGEGT. V was pared by 7 bases and J by 7 bases, with 10 bases of the junction left unmatched. The CDR3 sequence is CASTSGQGNGNEQFF. The DNA for the CDR3 is TGTGCCAGCACCTCGGGACAGGGGAATGGAAATGAGCAGTTCTTC.

There are a few counts of this clonotype. The chain links TRBV4-1 to TRBJ1-2; D ambiguous. The germline V gene has CDR1 MGHRA and CDR2 YSYEKL. The CDR3 length is 15 residues. Trimming stripped 4 bases from V and 1 base from J, with 13 bases between. CDR3 coding DNA: TGCGCCAGCAGCCCAGGAGGAGCTCTTAACTATGGCTACACCTTC. Its protein product is CASSPGGALNYGYTF.

The chain couples TRBV6-5 to TRBJ1-2, with no clear D. The germline V and J ends were trimmed by 5 bases and 5 bases, with 15 bases remaining between them. The CDR3 consists of 14 residues. Germline V gives CDR1 MNHEY, CDR2 SVGAGI. CDR3 region: CASSPRSGPYGYTF. CDR3 in DNA: TGTGCCAGCAGTCCCCGAAGTGGGCCTTATGGCTACACCTTC.

V usage is TRBV20-1 and J usage is TRBJ2-3; TRBD2 aligns across 11 bases. Germline loops: CDR1 DFQATT, CDR2 SNEGSKA (reference sequence). The V gene end was trimmed by 4 bases and the J gene end by 1 base; junction bases not matched to a gene: 4. The length of the CDR3 is 15 residues. In DNA, the CDR3 is TGCAGTGCTATCGGGACTAGCGGTGGCACAGATACGCAGTATTTT. This translates into CSAIGTSGGTDTQYF.

The table lists this clonotype with a few counts. The chain employs TRBV29-1 and TRBJ1-5; D remains ambiguous. Germline loops: CDR1 SQVTM, CDR2 ANQGSEA. The CDR3 consists of 13 residues. V was shortened by 4 bases and J by 4 bases, with 11 bases between the two germline ends. Here the CDR3 DNA reads TGCAGCGTTGGTCCAGGCCCGAATCAGCCCCAGCATTTT. This gives the protein CSVGPGPNQPQHF.

This clonotype occurred a few times. The V gene is TRBV7-2, the J gene TRBJ2-2, with D perhaps TRBD2 (5 bases). There are 14 residues in the CDR3. The V gene lost 1 base and the J gene lost 4 bases, with 7 bases spanning the gap. CDR1 is SGHTA and CDR2 is FQGNSA in the germline V gene. The CDR3 protein is CASSLGAGTGELFF. The CDR3 nucleotides read TGTGCCAGCAGCTTAGGGGCGGGCACCGGGGAGCTGTTTTTT.

This clonotype was detected a few times. This chain connects TRBV7-8 to TRBJ2-7; tentatively, D is TRBD1 or TRBD2 (5 bases each). The CDR3 consists of 13 residues. Trimming cost V 4 bases and J 2 bases, with 9 bases left between them. CDR1 SGHVS and CDR2 FQNEAQ come from the germline V gene. CDR3 sequence (DNA): TGTGCCAGCAGCTCTTGGGGGACCTACGAGCAGTACGTC. Residues: CASSSWGTYEQYV.

This clonotype has only a few counts. The V and J genes are TRBV9 and TRBJ2-3; the match to TRBD2 covers 8 bases. The CDR3 runs 17 residues. Losses at the gene ends were 0 bases for V and 6 bases for J; bases not matched to a gene: 12. Germline lookup yields CDR1 SGDLS and CDR2 YYNGEE. The CDR3 sequence is CASSVGGRAGAGDTQYF. CDR3 sequence (DNA): TGTGCCAGCAGCGTAGGAGGGCGAGCGGGGGCCGGGGATACGCAGTATTTT.

This clonotype occurred many times. This chain joins TRBV3-1 and TRBJ1-1, with 7 nucleotides matching TRBD1. The germline gives CDR1 LGHDT, CDR2 YNNKEL (reference sequence). The J segment lost 4 bases and the V segment lost 2 bases, leaving 4 bases of the junction unmatched. There are 14 residues in the CDR3. As DNA, the CDR3 is TGTGCCAGCAGCCAACGACAGGGCGGCACTGAAGCTTTCTTT. Its translation is CASSQRQGGTEAFF.

This clonotype has at least ten counts. The chain combines TRBV7-8 with TRBJ2-5; TRBD1 matches at 8 bases. CDR1 and CDR2 from the germline V gene are SGHVS and FQNEAQ. The CDR3 contains 12 residues. Trimming cost V 5 bases and J 5 bases; bases outside gene matches: 1. The CDR3 spells CASSTGGETQYF. CDR3 nucleotides: TGTGCCAGCAGCACAGGGGGGGAGACCCAGTACTTC. Variable domain in full (rest from reference TRBV7-8 and TRBJ2-5): GAGVSQSPRYKVAKRGQDVALRCDPISGHVSLFWYQQALGQGPEFLTYFQNEAQLDKSGLPSDRFFAERPEGSVSTLKIQRTQQEDSAVYLCASSTGGETQYFGPGTRLLVL.

This chain uses TRBV7-8 with TRBJ1-5; no firm D call. V was cut by 3 bases and J by 0 bases, with 9 bases left in between. The CDR3 extends over 15 amino acids. Per germline, CDR1 SGHVS and CDR2 FQNEAQ. The CDR3 DNA reads as TGTGCCAGCAGCTTGGAGAGAAATAGCAATCAGCCCCAGCATTTT. It encodes CASSLERNSNQPQHF.

In this sample, this clonotype turned up a few times. V is TRBV7-3 and J is TRBJ2-5; TRBD2 agrees at 15 bases. J gave up 4 bases and V 5 bases, and 5 bases lay outside the gene matches. CDR3 length: 16 residues. In germline, CDR1 is SGHTA, CDR2 FQGTGA. CDR3 DNA sequence: TGTGCCAGCAGCCGGACTAGCGGGGGGGCCGGAGAGACCCAGTACTTC. As protein: CASSRTSGGAGETQYF.

The chain carries TRBV11-2 and TRBJ2-1, with D possibly TRBD1 on 6 matching bases. The CDR3 totals 13 residues. Trimming stripped 3 bases from V and 8 bases from J, with 11 bases between. Per the germline V gene, CDR1 is SGHAT and CDR2 is FQNNGV. The CDR3 DNA sequence: TGTGCCAGCAGCTTCGTAGGGGGTGATGAGCAGTTCTTC. Its translation is CASSFVGGDEQFF.

Only a few counts were recorded for this clonotype. The chain carries TRBV6-2 or TRBV6-3 and TRBJ2-1; the match to TRBD2 covers 7 bases. J lost 9 bases, V lost 0 bases, and 5 bases had no gene match. The CDR3 contains 14 residues. Germline loops: CDR1 MNHEY, CDR2 SVGEGT. The CDR3: CASSYSDGGSEQFF. In DNA, the CDR3 is TGTGCCAGCAGTTACTCGGATGGCGGGAGTGAGCAGTTCTTC.

This chain joins TRBV7-2 and TRBJ1-2; no definite D call. The germline CDR1 and CDR2 sequences are SGHTA and FQGNSA. The V gene lost 10 bases and the J gene lost 8 bases, with 23 bases spanning the gap. CDR3 length: 14 amino acids. CDR3 nucleotides: TGTGCCACTCCTACCGGCCGGGATATAACGGGCTACACCTTC. This encodes CATPTGRDITGYTF.

This sequence joins TRBV12-3 or TRBV12-4 and TRBJ2-2, with 9 bases identical to TRBD2. Trimming removed 4 bases from V and 4 bases from J; junction bases left unmatched: 1. The CDR3 is 14 residues long. CDR3 nucleotides: TGTGCCAGCAGTTCGCGGGGGGGCACCGGGGAGCTGTTTTTT. It specifies CASSSRGGTGELFF.

The rearrangement uses TRBV28 and TRBJ2-1; D is unresolved. V was shortened by 3 bases and J by 10 bases, with 4 bases between the two germline ends. Per germline, CDR1 MDHEN and CDR2 SYDVKM. This CDR3 region has 10 residues. The DNA of the CDR3 is TGTGCCAGCAGTTTGGGAGAGCAGTTCTTC. It codes for CASSLGEQFF.

In this sample, this clonotype turned up a few times. V and J are TRBV12-3 or TRBV12-4 and TRBJ2-3; 10 positions match TRBD2. The V segment lost 1 base and the J segment 4 bases; nucleotides outside the gene matches: 5. This CDR3 is 16 amino acids long. The chain's CDR3 is CASSLGLAGGSDTQYF. Here the CDR3 DNA reads TGTGCCAGCAGTTTAGGGTTAGCGGGGGGCTCAGATACGCAGTATTTT.

V is TRBV11-1 and J is TRBJ2-1; perhaps TRBD2 as D (5 bases). The CDR3 loop spans 14 amino acids. Germline V CDR1 and CDR2: SGHAT, FQDESV (reference sequence). The V end was cut by 3 bases, the J end by 7 bases, with 13 bases between. CDR3 DNA: TGTGCCAGCAGCTTCCCCACCGGGGAGAATGAGCAGTTCTTC. It is translated as CASSFPTGENEQFF.